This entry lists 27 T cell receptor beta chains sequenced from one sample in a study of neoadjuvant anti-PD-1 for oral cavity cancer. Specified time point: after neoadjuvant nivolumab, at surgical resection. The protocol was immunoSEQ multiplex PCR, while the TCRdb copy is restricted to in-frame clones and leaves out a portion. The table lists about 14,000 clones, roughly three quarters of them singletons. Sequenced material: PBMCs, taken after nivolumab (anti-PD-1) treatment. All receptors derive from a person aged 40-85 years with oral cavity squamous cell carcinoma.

CDR3 DNA sequence: TGCGCCAGCAGCAACTCGGACAGGACGAAGTACTTC. Amino acid sequence: CASSNSDRTKYF. This sequence joins TRBV4-1 and TRBJ2-7; 7 bases fit TRBD1. CDR3 length: 12 amino acids. The germline CDR1 and CDR2 sequences are MGHRA and YSYEKL. J was trimmed by 11 bases and V by 5 bases; bases with no gene match: 9.

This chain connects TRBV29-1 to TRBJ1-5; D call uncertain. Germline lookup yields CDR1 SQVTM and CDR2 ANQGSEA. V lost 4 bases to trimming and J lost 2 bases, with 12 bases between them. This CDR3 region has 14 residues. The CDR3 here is CSVGDDVGNQPQHF. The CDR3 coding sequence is TGCAGCGTTGGAGACGATGTCGGCAATCAGCCCCAGCATTTT.

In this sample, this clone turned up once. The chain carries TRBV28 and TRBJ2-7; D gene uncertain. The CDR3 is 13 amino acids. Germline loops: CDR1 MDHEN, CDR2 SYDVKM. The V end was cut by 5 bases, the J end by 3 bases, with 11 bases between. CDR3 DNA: TGTGCCAGCAGTAAGGGTCTTCTCTACGAGCAGTACTTC. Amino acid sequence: CASSKGLLYEQYF.

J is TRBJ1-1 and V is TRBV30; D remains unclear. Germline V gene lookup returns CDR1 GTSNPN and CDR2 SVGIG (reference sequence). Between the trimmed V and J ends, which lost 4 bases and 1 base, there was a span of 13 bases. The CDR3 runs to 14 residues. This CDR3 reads CAWIGMVRNTEAFF. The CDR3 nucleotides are TGTGCCTGGATAGGGATGGTCAGGAACACTGAAGCTTTCTTT.

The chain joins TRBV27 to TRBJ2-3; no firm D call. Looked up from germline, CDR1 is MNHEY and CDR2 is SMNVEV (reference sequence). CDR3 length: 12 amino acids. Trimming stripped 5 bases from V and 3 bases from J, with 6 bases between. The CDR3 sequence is CASSQRTDTQYF. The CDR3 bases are TGTGCCAGCAGTCAAAGGACAGATACGCAGTATTTT.

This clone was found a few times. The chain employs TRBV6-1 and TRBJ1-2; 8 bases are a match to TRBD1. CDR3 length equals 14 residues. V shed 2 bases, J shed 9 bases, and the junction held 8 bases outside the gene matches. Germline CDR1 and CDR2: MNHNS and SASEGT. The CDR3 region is CASSERDRSRSYTF. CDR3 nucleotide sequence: TGTGCCAGCAGTGAACGGGACAGGTCGCGAAGCTACACCTTC.

The CDR3 DNA sequence: TGTGCCAGCAGTGAAGTGGGGGAATCTAGCTCCTACGAGCAGTACTTC. Encoded protein: CASSEVGESSSYEQYF. V usage is TRBV6-1 and J usage is TRBJ2-7; D assignment may be TRBD1 or TRBD2 (5 bases each). Per germline, CDR1 MNHNS and CDR2 SASEGT. V lost 1 base and J lost 0, with 13 bases in between. The CDR3 totals 16 residues.

The DNA for the CDR3 is TGTGCCAGCAGTTTAAGGGGCGGCACTGAAGCTTTCTTT. Translated: CASSLRGGTEAFF. V and J are TRBV27 and TRBJ1-1, with D perhaps TRBD1 (5 bases). The CDR3 is 13 residues long. Germline V CDR1 and CDR2: MNHEY, SMNVEV (reference sequence). V lost 2 bases, J lost 4 bases, and 8 bases lay in between.

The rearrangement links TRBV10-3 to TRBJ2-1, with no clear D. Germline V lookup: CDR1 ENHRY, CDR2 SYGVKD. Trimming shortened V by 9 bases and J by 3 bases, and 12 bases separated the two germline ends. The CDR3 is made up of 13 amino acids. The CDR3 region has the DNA TGTGCCATACGGGCGGTTTTCTACAATGAGCAGTTCTTC. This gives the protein CAIRAVFYNEQFF.

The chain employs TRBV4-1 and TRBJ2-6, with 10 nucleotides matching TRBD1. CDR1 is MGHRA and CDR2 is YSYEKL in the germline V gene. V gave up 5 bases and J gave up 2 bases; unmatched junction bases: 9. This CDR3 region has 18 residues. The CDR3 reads CASSFPGQGHPGANVLTF. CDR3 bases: TGCGCCAGCAGCTTTCCGGGACAGGGGCATCCTGGGGCCAACGTCCTGACTTTC.

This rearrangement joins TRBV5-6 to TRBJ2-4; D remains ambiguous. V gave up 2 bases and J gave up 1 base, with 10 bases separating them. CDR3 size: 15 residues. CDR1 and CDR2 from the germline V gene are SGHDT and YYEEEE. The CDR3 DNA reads TGTGCCAGCAGCTTTAGGATTTTGGCCAAAAACATTCAGTACTTC. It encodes CASSFRILAKNIQYF.

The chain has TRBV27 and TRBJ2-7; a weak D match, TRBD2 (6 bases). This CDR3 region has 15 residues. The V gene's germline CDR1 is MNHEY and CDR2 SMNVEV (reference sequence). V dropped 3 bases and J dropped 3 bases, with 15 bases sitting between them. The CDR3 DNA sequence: TGTGCCAGCAGTTTCTCCGGGGGTTGGGTCTACGAGCAGTACTTC. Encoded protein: CASSFSGGWVYEQYF.

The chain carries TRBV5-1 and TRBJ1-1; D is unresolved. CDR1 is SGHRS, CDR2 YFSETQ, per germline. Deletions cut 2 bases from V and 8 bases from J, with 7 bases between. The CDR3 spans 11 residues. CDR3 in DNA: TGCGCCAGCAGCTTCGGAGAGGAAGCTTTCTTT. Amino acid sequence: CASSFGEEAFF.

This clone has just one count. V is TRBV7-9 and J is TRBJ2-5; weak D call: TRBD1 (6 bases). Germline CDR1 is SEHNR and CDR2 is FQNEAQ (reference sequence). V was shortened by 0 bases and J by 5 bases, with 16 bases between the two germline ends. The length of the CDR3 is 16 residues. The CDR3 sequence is CASSLAGRGIAETQYF. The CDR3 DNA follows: TGTGCCAGCAGCTTAGCGGGCAGGGGAATTGCGGAGACCCAGTACTTC.

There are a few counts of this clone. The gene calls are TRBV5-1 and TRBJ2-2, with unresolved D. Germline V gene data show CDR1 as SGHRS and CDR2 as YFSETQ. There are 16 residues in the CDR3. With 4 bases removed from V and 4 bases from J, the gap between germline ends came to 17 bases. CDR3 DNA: TGCGCCAGCAGCGGAACCAGGCCGGTTTCCACCGGGGAGCTGTTTTTT. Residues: CASSGTRPVSTGELFF.

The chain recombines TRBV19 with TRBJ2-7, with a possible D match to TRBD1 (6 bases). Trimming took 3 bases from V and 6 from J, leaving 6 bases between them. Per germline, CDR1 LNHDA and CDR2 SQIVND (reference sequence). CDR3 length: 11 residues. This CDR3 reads CASSMGAEQYF. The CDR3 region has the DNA TGTGCCAGTAGTATGGGGGCCGAGCAGTACTTC.

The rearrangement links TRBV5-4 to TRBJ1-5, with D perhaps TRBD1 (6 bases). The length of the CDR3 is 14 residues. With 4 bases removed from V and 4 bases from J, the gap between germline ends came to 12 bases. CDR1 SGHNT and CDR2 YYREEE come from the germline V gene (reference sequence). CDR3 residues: CASSPGGPNQPQHF. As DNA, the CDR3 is TGTGCCAGCAGCCCTGGGGGCCCGAATCAGCCCCAGCATTTT.

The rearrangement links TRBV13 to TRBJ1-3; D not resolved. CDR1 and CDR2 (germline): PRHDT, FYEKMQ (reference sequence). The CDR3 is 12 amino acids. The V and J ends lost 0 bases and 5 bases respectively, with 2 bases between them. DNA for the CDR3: TGTGCCAGCAGCTTAGGGAGAAACACCATATATTTT. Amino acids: CASSLGRNTIYF.

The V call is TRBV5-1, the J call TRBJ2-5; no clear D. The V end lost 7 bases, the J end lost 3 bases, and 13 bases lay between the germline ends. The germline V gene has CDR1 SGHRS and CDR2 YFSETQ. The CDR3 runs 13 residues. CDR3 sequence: CASRPSFKETQYF. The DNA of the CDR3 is TGCGCCAGCCGACCGAGCTTCAAAGAGACCCAGTACTTC.

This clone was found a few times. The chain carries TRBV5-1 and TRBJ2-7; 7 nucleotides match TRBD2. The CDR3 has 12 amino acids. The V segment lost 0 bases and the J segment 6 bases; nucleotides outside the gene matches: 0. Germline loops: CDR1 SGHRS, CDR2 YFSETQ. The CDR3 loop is CASSLAGGEQYF. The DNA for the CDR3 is TGCGCCAGCAGCTTGGCGGGAGGCGAGCAGTACTTC.

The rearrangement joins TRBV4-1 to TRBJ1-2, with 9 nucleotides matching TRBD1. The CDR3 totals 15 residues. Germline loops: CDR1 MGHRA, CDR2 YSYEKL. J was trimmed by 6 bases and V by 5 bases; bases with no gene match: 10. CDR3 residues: CASSTRQGDFDGYTF. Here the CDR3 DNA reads TGCGCCAGCAGCACAAGACAGGGGGATTTCGATGGCTACACCTTC.

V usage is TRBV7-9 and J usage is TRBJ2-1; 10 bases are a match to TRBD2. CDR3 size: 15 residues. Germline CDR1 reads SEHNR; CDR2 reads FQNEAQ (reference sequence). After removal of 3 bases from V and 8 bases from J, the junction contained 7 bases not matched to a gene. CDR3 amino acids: CASSFPSGSPHEQFF. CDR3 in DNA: TGTGCCAGCAGCTTTCCTAGCGGGAGTCCCCATGAGCAGTTCTTC.

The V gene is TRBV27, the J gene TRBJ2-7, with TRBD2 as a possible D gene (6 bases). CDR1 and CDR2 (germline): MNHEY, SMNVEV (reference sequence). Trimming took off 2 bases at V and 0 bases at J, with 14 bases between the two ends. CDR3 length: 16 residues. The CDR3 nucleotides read TGTGCCAGCAGTTTAAGCGGTGCGGGATTCTCCTACGAGCAGTACTTC. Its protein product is CASSLSGAGFSYEQYF.

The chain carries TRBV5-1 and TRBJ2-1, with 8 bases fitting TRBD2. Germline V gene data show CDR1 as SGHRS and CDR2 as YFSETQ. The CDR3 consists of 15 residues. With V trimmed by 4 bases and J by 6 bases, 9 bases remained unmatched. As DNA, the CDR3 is TGCGCCAGCAGCCCTAGCGGGCTGGGGGCCAATGAGCAGTTCTTC. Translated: CASSPSGLGANEQFF.

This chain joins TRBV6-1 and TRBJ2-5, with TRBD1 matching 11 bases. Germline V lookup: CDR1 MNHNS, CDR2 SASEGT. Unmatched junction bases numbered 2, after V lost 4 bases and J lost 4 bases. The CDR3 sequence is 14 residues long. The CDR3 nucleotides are TGTGCCAGCAGTGTCGGGACAGGGGGAGAGACCCAGTACTTC. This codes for CASSVGTGGETQYF.

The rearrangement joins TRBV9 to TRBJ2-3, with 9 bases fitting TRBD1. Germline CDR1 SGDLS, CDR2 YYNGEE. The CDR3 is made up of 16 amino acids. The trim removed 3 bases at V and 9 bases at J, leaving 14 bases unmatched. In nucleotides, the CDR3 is TGTGCCAGCAGCGGAGGGCCTCAACCGGGACAGGGAACGCAGTATTTT. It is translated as CASSGGPQPGQGTQYF.

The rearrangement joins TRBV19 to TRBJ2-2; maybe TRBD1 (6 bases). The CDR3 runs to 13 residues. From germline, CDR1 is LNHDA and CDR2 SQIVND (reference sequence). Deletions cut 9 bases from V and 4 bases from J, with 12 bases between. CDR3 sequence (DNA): TGTGCCAGCAAGACACAGGGCACCGGGGAGCTGTTTTTT. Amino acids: CASKTQGTGELFF.